Sequencing of this TCR beta chain was carried out in a study of shared T cell receptors in the human thymus. This CDR3 region has 11 residues. From germline, CDR1 is SGHNT and CDR2 YYREEE (reference sequence). The V gene lost 1 base and the J gene lost 5 bases, with 4 bases spanning the gap. Sequencing was performed with immunoSEQ multiplex PCR; in TCRdb, only in-frame clones are kept and a portion is missing. The data show over 350,000 clones, around 95% seen once. This sequence was found in a human donor. Sequences were obtained from thymocytes. The J gene is TRBJ2-7, the V gene TRBV5-4; no definite D call. This CDR3 is CASSLSNEQYF. In DNA, the CDR3 is TGTGCCAGCAGCTTGAGCAACGAGCAGTACTTC.